A selection of T cell receptor beta chains follows, all from one sample in a study of follicular helper T cells after annual influenza vaccination. The protocol was immunoSEQ multiplex PCR, while the TCRdb copy is restricted to in-frame clones and leaves out a portion. This repertoire shows approximately 8,500 clones, approximately 85% found once; its top ten account for about 4%. Material: CXCR5+ CD38- circulating T follicular helper cells from blood, obtained 7 days after influenza vaccination. The receptors stem from an adult who received the influenza vaccine. The CDR3 runs from the conserved cysteine through the conserved F or W. A D gene is named only where the DNA matches it firmly. Clone sizes are given selectively: once, few, many, or a class where the clone is expanded.

j_call v_call clone_size d_call cdr3_nt cdr3_aa
TRBJ2-3 TRBV7-3 - - TGTGCCAGCAGCTTAAGGGGAGTGAGCACAGATACGCAGTATTTT CASSLRGVSTDTQYF
TRBJ2-7 TRBV7-2 - - TGTGCCAGCAGCTTAGTAGTGGTTGAGCAGTACTTC CASSLVVVEQYF
TRBJ2-5 TRBV5-1 - TRBD2 TGCGCCAGCAGCGTGGTGGGGGGGAGCGGTGAGACCCAGTACTTC CASSVVGGSGETQYF
TRBJ2-3 TRBV5-1 - - TGCGCCAGCTCCCAGGGAGACCCCAGCACAGATACGCAGTATTTT CASSQGDPSTDTQYF
TRBJ1-2 TRBV5-1 once TRBD1 TGCGCCAGCAGCCGAGGGGGCGGCGACTATGGCTACACCTTC CASSRGGGDYGYTF
TRBJ2-1 TRBV7-9 - TRBD2 TGTGCCAGCAGCGTCGGGGGGGCGACCTACAATGAGCAGTTCTTC CASSVGGATYNEQFF
TRBJ2-5 TRBV2 - - TGTGCCGGATGTACGAAGACGAATCCTTATGGGACCCAGTACTTC CAGCTKTNPYGTQYF
TRBJ1-2 TRBV11-2 - - TGTGCCAGCACCCCGAAGTTCCAGGGTGAGTCCTACTATGGCTACACCTTC CASTPKFQGESYYGYTF
TRBJ1-2 TRBV21-1 - - TGTGCCAGCAGCCCAGAGGGGGTAGCTAACTATGGCTACACCTTC CASSPEGVANYGYTF
TRBJ2-3 TRBV11-3 once TRBD1 TGTGCCAGCAGCCGCGGCAGGGGGTACACAGATACGCAGTATTTT CASSRGRGYTDTQYF
TRBJ2-6 TRBV15 - TRBD1 TGTGCCACCGGGGCGGGACAGGGTCGCTCTGGGGCCAACGTCCTGACTTTC CATGAGQGRSGANVLTF
TRBJ2-3 TRBV7-3 - TRBD2 TGTGCCAGCAGTGTAGCGGGGGGGCCCCCTAGCACAGATACGCAGTATTTT CASSVAGGPPSTDTQYF
TRBJ2-5 TRBV29-1 - TRBD2 TGCAGCGTCCGGGACTACCGAGAGACCCAGTACTTC CSVRDYRETQYF
TRBJ1-2 TRBV5-1 - - TGCGCCAGCAGCTTGGAGTCGGCTCCACAGGGAGGAAACACCTTC CASSLESAPQGGNTF
TRBJ1-1 TRBV7-2 - TRBD1 TGTGCCAGCAGCTCGGCCCGGGACAGGGGGCTGAACACTGAAGCTTTCTTT CASSSARDRGLNTEAFF
TRBJ1-5 TRBV10-2 few - TGCGCCAGCAGTGATAGGGCCACCACTCAGCCCCAGCATTTT CASSDRATTQPQHF
TRBJ1-5 TRBV7-2 few - TGTGCCAGCAGCGCAAGATATAGCAATCAGCCCCAGCATTTT CASSARYSNQPQHF
TRBJ2-5 TRBV5-1 - - TGCGCCAGCAGCTTGTTGCGGGCGGGAGAGACCCAGTACTTC CASSLLRAGETQYF
TRBJ2-3 TRBV19 - TRBD2 TGTGCCAGTAGTTATAGCGGGGGCACAGATACGCAGTATTTT CASSYSGGTDTQYF
TRBJ2-5 TRBV7-2 - - TGTGCCAGCAGCTTAGAGGGGGGTGGGGCGGAGACCCAGTACTTC CASSLEGGGAETQYF